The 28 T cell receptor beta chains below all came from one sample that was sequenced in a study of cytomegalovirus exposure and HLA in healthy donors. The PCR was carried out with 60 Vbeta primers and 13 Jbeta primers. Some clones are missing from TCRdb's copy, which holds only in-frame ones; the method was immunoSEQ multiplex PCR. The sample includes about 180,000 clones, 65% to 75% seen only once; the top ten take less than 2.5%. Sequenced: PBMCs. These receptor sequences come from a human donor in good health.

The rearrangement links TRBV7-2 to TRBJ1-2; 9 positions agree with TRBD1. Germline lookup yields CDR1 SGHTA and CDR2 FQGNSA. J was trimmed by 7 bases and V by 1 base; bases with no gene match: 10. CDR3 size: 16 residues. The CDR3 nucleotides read TGTGCCAGCAGCTTAGTGTCGGGACAGGGAACCGGTGGCTACACCTTC. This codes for CASSLVSGQGTGGYTF.

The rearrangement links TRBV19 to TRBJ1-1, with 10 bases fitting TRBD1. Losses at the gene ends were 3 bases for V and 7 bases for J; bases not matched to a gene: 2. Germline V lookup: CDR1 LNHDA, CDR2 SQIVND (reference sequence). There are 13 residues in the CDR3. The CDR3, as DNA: TGTGCCAGTAGTATGGGACAGGGGATTGAAGCTTTCTTT. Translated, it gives CASSMGQGIEAFF.

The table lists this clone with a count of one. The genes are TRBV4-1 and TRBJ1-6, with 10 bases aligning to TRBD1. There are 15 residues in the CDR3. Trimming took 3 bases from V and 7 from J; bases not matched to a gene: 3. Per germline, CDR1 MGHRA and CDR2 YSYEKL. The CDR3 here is CASSQGQGLNSPLHF. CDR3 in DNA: TGCGCCAGCAGCCAGGGACAGGGGTTGAATTCACCCCTCCACTTT.

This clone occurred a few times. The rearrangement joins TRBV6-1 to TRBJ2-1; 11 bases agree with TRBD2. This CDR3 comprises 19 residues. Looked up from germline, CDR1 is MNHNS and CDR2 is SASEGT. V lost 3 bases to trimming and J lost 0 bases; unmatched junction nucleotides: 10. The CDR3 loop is CASSDRGLAGGRSYNEQFF. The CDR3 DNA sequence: TGTGCCAGCAGTGATAGAGGGCTAGCGGGGGGTCGCTCCTACAATGAGCAGTTCTTC.

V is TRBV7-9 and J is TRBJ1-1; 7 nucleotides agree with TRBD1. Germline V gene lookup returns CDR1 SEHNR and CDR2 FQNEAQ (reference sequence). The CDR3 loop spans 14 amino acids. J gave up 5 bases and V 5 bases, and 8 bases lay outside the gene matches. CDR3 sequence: CASSARQGKTEAFF. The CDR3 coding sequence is TGTGCCAGCAGCGCCCGACAGGGAAAGACTGAAGCTTTCTTT.

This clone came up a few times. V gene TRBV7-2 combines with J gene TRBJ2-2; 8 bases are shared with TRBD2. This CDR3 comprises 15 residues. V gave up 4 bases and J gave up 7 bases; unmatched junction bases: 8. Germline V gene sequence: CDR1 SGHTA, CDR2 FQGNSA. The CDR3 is CASSSRGGSGGELFF. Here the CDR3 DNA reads TGTGCCAGCAGCTCCCGGGGGGGTTCTGGCGGGGAGCTGTTTTTT.

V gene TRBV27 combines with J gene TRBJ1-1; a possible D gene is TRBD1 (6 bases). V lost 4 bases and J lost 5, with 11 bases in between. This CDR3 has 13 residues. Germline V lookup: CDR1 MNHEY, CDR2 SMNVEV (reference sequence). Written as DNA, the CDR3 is TGTGCCAGCAGTTCAAGGGGGGGGACTGAAGCTTTCTTT. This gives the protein CASSSRGGTEAFF.

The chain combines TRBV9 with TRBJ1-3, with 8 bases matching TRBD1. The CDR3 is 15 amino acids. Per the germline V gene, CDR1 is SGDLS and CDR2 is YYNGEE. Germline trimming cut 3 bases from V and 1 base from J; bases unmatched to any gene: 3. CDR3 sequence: CASSAYRGSGNTIYF. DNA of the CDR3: TGTGCCAGCAGCGCGTACAGGGGGTCTGGAAACACCATATATTTT.

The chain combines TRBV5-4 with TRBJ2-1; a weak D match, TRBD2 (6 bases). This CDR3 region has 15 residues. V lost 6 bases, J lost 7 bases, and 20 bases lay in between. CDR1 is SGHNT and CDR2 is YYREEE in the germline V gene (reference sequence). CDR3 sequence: CASTNRRGGGNEQFF. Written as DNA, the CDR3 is TGTGCCAGCACCAATCGGAGGGGAGGTGGGAATGAGCAGTTCTTC. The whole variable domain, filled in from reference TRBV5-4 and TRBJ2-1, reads ETGVTQSPTHLIKTRGQQVTLRCSSQSGHNTVSWYQQALGQGPQFIFQYYREEENGRGNFPPRFSGLQFPNYSSELNVNALELDDSALYLCASTNRRGGGNEQFFGPGTRLTVL.

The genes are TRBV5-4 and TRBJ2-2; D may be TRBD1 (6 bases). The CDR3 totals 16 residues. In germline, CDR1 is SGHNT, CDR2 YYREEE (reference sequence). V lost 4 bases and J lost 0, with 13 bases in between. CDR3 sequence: CASSAEDSANTGELFF. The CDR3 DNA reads TGTGCCAGCAGCGCGGAGGACAGCGCGAACACCGGGGAGCTGTTTTTT.

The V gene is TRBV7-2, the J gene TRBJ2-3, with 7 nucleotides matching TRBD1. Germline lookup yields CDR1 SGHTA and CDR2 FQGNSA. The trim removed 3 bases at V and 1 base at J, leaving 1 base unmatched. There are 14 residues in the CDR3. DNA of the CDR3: TGTGCCAGCAGCTTTACAGGGGGCACAGATACGCAGTATTTT. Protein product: CASSFTGGTDTQYF.

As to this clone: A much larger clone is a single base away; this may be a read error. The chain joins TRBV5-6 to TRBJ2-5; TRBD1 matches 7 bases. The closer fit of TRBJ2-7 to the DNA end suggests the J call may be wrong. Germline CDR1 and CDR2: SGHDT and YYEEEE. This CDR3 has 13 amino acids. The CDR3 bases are TGTGCCAGCAGCTGGGACAGCTCCTACGAGCAGTACTTC. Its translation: CASSWDSSYEQYF.

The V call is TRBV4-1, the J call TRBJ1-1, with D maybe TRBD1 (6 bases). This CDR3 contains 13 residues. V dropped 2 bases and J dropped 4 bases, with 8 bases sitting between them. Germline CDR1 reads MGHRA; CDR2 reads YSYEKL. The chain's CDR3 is CASSQTGRTEAFF. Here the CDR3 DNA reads TGCGCCAGCAGCCAAACAGGGCGCACTGAAGCTTTCTTT.

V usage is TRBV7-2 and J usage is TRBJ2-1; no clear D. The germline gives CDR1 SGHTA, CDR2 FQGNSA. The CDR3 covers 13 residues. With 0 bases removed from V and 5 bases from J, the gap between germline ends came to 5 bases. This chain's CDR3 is CASSLAGHNEQFF. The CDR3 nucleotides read TGTGCCAGCAGCTTAGCTGGCCACAATGAGCAGTTCTTC.

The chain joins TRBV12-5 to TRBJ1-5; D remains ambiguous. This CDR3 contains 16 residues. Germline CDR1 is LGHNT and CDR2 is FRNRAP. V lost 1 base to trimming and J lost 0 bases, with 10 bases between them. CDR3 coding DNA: TGTGCTAGTGGTTTGGGGGCTCTAACTAGCAATCAGCCCCAGCATTTT. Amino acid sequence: CASGLGALTSNQPQHF.

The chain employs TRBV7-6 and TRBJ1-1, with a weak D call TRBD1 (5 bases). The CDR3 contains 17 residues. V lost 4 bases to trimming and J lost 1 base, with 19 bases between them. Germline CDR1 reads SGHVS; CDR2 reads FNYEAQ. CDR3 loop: CASSSGGSTYTNTEAFF. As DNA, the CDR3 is TGTGCCAGCAGCTCCGGGGGATCTACATATACGAACACTGAAGCTTTCTTT.

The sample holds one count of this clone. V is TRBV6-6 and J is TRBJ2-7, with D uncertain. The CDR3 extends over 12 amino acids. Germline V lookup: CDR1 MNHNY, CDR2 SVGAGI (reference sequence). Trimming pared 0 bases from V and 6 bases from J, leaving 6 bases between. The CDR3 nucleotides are TGTGCCAGCAGTTACTCCACCGGCGAGCAGTACTTC. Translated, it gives CASSYSTGEQYF.

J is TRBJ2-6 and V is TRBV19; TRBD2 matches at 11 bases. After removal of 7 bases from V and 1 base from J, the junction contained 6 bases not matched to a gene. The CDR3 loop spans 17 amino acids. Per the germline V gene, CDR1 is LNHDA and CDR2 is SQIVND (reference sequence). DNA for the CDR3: TGTGCCAGTATAGGGGGACTAGCGGTTTCTGGGGCCAACGTCCTGACTTTC. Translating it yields CASIGGLAVSGANVLTF.

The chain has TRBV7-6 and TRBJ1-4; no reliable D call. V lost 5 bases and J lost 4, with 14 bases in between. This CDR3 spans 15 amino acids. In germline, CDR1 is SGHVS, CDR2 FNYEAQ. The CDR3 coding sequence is TGTGCCAGCAGCCAACTGGGAGGAGGTAATGAAAAACTGTTTTTT. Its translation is CASSQLGGGNEKLFF. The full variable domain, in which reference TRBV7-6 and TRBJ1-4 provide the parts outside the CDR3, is GAGVSQSPRYKVTKRGQDVALRCDPISGHVSLYWYRQALGQGPEFLTYFNYEAQQDKSGLPNDRFSAERPEGSISTLTIQRTEQRDSAMYRCASSQLGGGNEKLFFGSGTQLSVL.

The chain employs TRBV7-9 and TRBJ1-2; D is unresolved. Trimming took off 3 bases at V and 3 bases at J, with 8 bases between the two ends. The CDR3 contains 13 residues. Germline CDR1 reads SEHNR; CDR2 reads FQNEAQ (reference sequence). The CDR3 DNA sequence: TGTGCCAGCAGCTTCGTGCAGGACTATGGCTACACCTTC. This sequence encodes CASSFVQDYGYTF. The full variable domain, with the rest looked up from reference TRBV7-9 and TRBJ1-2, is DTGVSQNPRHKITKRGQNVTFRCDPISEHNRLYWYRQTLGQGPEFLTYFQNEAQLEKSRLLSDRFSAERPKGSFSTLEIQRTEQGDSAMYLCASSFVQDYGYTFGSGTRLTVV.

The CDR3 here is CASKVSGQTHEQYF. DNA for the CDR3: TGTGCCAGCAAGGTATCGGGACAGACTCACGAGCAGTACTTC. V gene TRBV7-3 combines with J gene TRBJ2-7; 7 bases fit TRBD1. This CDR3 has 14 amino acids. Germline lookup yields CDR1 SGHTA and CDR2 FQGTGA. V was pared by 7 bases and J by 5 bases, with 11 bases of the junction left unmatched.

CDR3 loop: CAWSGTGGYRGGGYTF. CDR3 nucleotide sequence: TGTGCCTGGAGTGGGACAGGGGGCTACAGAGGGGGTGGCTACACCTTC. The chain couples TRBV30 to TRBJ1-2; the match to TRBD1 covers 11 bases. This CDR3 region has 16 residues. The junction had 11 bases not matched to a gene; V was cut back by 1 base and J by 7 bases. Per germline, CDR1 GTSNPN and CDR2 SVGIG (reference sequence).

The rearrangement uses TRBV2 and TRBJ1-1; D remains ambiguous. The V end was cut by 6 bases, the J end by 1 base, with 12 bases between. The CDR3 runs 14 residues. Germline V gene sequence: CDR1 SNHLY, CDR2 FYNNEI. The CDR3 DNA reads TGTGCCAGCAGCGACCCGCTAGGGAACACTGAAGCTTTCTTT. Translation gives CASSDPLGNTEAFF.

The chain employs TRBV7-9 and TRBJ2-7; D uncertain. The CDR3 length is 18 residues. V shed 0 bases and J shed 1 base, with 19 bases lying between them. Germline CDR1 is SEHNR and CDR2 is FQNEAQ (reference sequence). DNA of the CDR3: TGTGCCAGCAGCTTAGCCCCTCTGCCTTCCCTTGCGTCCTACGAGCAGTACTTC. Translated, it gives CASSLAPLPSLASYEQYF.

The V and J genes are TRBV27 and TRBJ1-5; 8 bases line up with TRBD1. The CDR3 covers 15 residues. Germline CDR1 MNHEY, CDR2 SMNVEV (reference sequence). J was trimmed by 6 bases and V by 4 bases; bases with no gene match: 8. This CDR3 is CASSSGQGKAQPQHF. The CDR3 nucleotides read TGTGCCAGCAGTTCCGGACAGGGCAAGGCTCAGCCCCAGCATTTT.

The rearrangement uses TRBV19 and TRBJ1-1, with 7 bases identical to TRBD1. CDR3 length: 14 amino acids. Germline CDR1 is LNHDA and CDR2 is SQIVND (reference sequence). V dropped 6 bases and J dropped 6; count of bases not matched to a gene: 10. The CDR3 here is CASSPTGSIPEAFF. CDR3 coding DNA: TGTGCCAGTAGCCCGACAGGGAGCATCCCTGAAGCTTTCTTT.

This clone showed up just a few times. The CDR3 coding sequence is TGTGCCAGCTCACCAGGGCAGGCTAGCAATCAGCCCCAGCATTTT. Its protein product is CASSPGQASNQPQHF. This rearrangement joins TRBV18 to TRBJ1-5; the D is unclear. CDR1 KGHSH and CDR2 LQKENI come from the germline V gene. CDR3 length equals 15 residues. With 2 bases removed from V and 0 bases from J, the gap between germline ends came to 8 bases.

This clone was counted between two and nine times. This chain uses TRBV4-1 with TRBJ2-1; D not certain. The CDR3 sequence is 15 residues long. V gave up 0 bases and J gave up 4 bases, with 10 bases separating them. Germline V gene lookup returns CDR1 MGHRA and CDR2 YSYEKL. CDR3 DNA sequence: TGCGCCAGCAGCCAAGATTGGTTGACTTACAATGAGCAGTTCTTC. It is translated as CASSQDWLTYNEQFF.